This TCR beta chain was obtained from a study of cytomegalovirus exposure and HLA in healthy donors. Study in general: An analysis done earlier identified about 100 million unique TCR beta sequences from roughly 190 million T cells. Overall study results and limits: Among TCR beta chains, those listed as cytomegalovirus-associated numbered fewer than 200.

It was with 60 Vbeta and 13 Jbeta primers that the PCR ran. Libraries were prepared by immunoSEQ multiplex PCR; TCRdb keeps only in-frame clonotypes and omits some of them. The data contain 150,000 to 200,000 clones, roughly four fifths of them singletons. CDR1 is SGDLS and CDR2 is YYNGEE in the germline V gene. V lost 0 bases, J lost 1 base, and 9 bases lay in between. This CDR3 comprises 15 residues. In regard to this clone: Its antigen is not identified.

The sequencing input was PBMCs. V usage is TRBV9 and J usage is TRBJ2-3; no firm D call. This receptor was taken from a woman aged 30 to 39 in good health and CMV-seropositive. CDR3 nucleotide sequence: TGTGCCAGCAGCGTAGAGTCGCTACGCACAGATACGCAGTATTTT. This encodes CASSVESLRTDTQYF. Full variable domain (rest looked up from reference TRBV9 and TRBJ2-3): DSGVTQTPKHLITATGQRVTLRCSPRSGDLSVYWYQQSLDQGLQFLIQYYNGEERAKGNILERFSAQQFPDLHSELNLSSLELGDSALYFCASSVESLRTDTQYFGPGTRLTVL.